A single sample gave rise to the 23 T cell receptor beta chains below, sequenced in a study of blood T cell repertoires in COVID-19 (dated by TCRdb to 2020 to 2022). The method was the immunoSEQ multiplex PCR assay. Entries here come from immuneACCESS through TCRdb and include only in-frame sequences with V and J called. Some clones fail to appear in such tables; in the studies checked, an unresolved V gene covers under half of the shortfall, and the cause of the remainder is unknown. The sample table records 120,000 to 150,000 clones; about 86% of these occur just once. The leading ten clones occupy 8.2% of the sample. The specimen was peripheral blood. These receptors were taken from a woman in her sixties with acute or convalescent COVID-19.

CDR3 DNA: TGTGCCAGCAGCCAAGAGGTTCGGGGCACAGATACGCAGTATTTT. Translation: CASSQEVRGTDTQYF. This chain links TRBV3-1 (or the pseudogene TRBV3-2) with TRBJ2-3; D call uncertain. Germline loops: CDR1 LGHDT, CDR2 YNNKEL (reference sequence). V shed 0 bases and J shed 1 base, with 8 bases lying between them. There are 15 residues in the CDR3.

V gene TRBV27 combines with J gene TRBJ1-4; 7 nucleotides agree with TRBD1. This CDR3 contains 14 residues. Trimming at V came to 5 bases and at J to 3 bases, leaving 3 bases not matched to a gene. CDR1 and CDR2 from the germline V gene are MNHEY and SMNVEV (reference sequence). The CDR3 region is CASSLGTANEKLFF. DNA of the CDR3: TGTGCCAGCAGTCTCGGGACAGCTAATGAAAAACTGTTTTTT. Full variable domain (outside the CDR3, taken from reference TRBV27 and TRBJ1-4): EAQVTQNPRYLITVTGKKLTVTCSQNMNHEYMSWYRQDPGLGLRQIYYSMNVEVTDKGDVPEGYKVSRKEKRNFPLILESPSPNQTSLYFCASSLGTANEKLFFGSGTQLSVL.

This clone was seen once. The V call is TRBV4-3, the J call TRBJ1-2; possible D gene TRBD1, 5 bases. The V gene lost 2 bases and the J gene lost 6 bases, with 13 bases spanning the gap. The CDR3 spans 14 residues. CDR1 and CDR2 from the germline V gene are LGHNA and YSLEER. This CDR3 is CASSQISGGDGYTF. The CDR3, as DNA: TGCGCCAGCAGCCAAATCTCCGGGGGAGATGGCTACACCTTC.

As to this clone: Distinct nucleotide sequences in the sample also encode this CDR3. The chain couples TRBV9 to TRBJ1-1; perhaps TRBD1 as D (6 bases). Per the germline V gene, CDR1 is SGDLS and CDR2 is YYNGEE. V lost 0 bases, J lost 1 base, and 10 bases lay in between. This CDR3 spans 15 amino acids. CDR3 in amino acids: CASSVGGRGNTEAFF. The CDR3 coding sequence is TGTGCCAGCAGCGTAGGAGGCAGGGGGAACACTGAAGCTTTCTTT.

For the CDR3, the DNA is TGTGCCAGCAGTCGGACTAGCGGGGGGGCCGCCGTGGATGAGCAGTTCTTC. Translated: CASSRTSGGAAVDEQFF. This rearrangement joins TRBV6-6 to TRBJ2-1, with 15 bases matching TRBD2. This CDR3 contains 17 residues. Unmatched junction bases numbered 10, after V lost 5 bases and J lost 8 bases. Germline V CDR1 and CDR2: MNHNY, SVGAGI (reference sequence).

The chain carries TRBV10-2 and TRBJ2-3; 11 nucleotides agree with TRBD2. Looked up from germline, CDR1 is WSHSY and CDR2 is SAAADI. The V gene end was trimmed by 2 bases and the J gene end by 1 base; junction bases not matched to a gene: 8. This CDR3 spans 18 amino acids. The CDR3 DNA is TGCGCCAGCAGTGAGGTTAGCGGGGGGGCCGATCGCACAGATACGCAGTATTTT. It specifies CASSEVSGGADRTDTQYF.

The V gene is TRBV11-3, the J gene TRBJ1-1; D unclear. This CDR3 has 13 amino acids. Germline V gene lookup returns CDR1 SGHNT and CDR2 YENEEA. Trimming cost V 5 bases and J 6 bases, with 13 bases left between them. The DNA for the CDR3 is TGTGCCAGCAGCCAGCGTTCCCCTCCTGAAGCTTTCTTT. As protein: CASSQRSPPEAFF.

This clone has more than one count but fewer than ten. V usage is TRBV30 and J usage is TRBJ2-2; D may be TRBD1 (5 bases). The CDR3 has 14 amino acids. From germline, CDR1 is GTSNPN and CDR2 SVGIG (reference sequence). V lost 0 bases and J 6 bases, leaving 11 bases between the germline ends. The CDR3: CAWSVVARAGELFF. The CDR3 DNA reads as TGTGCCTGGAGTGTAGTTGCCAGGGCCGGGGAGCTGTTTTTT.

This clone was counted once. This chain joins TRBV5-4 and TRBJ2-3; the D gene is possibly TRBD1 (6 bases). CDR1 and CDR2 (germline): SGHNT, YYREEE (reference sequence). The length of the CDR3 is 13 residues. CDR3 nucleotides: TGTGCTACAGGGTTTTCAAGCACAGATACGCAGTATTTT. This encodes CATGFSSTDTQYF.

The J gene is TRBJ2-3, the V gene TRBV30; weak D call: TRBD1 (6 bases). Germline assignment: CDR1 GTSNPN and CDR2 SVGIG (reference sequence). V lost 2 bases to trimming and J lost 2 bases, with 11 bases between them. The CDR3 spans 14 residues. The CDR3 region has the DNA TGTGCCTGGAGTAACAGGGTGAACACAGATACGCAGTATTTT. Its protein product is CAWSNRVNTDTQYF.

This chain's CDR3 is CAWSGPQQSHYEQYF. Written as DNA, the CDR3 is TGTGCCTGGAGTGGCCCTCAACAGAGCCATTACGAGCAGTACTTC. This chain links TRBV30 with TRBJ2-7; no clear D gene. Trimming took off 1 base at V and 4 bases at J, with 17 bases between the two ends. Germline lookup yields CDR1 GTSNPN and CDR2 SVGIG (reference sequence). The CDR3 contains 15 residues.

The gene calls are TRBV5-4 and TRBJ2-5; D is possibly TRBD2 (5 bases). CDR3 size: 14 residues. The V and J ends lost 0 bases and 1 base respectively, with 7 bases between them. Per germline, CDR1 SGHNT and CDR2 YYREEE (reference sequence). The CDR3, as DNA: TGTGCCAGCAGCTTGGGGACTCCCCAAGAGACCCAGTACTTC. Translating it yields CASSLGTPQETQYF.

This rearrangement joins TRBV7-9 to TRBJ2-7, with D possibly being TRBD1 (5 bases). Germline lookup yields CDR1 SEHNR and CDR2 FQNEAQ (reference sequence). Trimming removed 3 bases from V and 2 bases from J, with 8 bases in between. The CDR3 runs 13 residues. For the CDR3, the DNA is TGTGCCAGCAGCTTCCAGGGTCCCTACGAGCAGTACTTC. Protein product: CASSFQGPYEQYF.

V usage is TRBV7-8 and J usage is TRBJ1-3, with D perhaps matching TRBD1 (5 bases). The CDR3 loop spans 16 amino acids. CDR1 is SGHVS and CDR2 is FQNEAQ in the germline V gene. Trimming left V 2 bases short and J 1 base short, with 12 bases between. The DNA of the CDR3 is TGTGCCAGCAGCTTATGGGGGAGGGAGTCTGGAAACACCATATATTTT. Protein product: CASSLWGRESGNTIYF.

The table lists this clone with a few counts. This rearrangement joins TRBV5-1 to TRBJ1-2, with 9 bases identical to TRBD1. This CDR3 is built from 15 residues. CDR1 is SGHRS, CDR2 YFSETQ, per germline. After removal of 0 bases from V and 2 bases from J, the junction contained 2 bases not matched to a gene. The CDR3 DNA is TGCGCCAGCAGCTTGGCCGGGACAGGGAACTATGGCTACACCTTC. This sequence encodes CASSLAGTGNYGYTF.

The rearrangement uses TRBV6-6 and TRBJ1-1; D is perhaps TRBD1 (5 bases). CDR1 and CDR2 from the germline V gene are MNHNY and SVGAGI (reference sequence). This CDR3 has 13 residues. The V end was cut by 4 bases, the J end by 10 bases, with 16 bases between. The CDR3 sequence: CASSSAGGFGAFF. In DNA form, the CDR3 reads TGTGCCAGCAGTTCTGCGGGGGGGTTTGGAGCTTTCTTT.

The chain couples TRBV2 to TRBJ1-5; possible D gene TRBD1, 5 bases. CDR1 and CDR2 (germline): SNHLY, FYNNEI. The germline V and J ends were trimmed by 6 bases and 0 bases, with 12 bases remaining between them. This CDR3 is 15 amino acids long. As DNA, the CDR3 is TGTGCCAGCAGGGGTCTCAGGGATAGCAATCAGCCCCAGCATTTT. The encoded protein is CASRGLRDSNQPQHF.

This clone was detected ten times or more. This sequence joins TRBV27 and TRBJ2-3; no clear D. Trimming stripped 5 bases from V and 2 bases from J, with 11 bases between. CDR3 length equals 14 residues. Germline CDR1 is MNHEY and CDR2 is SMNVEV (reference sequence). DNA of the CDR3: TGTGCCAGCAGTGTGTATGGCCCCACAGATACGCAGTATTTT. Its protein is CASSVYGPTDTQYF.

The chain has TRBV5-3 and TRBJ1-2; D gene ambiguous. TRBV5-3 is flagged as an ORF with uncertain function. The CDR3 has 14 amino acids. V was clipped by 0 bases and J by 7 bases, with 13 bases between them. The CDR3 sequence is CARSLGGSGIGYTF. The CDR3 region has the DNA TGTGCCAGAAGCTTGGGAGGGTCGGGGATTGGCTACACCTTC.

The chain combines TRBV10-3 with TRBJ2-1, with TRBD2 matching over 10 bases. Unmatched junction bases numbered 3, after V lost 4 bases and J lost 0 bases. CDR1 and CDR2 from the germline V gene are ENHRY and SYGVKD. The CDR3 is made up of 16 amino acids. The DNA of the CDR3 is TGTGCCATCAGTGCTAGCGGGGGCCGCTCCTACAATGAGCAGTTCTTC. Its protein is CAISASGGRSYNEQFF.

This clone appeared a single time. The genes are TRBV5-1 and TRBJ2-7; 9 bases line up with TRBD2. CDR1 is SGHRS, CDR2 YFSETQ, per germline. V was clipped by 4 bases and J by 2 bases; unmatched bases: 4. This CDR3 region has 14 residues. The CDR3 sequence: CASSLSGGPYEQYF. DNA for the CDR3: TGCGCCAGCAGCCTAAGCGGGGGGCCCTACGAGCAGTACTTC.

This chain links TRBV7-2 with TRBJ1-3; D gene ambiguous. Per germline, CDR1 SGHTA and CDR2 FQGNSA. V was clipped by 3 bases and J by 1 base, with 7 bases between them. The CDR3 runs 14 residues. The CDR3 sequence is CASSLFSSGNTIYF. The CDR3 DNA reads TGTGCCAGCAGCTTGTTCAGTTCTGGAAACACCATATATTTT.

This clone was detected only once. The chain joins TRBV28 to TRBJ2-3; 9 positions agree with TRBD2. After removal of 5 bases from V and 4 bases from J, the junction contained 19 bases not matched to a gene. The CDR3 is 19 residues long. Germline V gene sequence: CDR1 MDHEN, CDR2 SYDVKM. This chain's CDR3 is CASSPQVRGSGGRSDTQYF. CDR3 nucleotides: TGTGCCAGCAGTCCACAGGTCCGGGGGAGCGGGGGGCGGTCAGATACGCAGTATTTT.